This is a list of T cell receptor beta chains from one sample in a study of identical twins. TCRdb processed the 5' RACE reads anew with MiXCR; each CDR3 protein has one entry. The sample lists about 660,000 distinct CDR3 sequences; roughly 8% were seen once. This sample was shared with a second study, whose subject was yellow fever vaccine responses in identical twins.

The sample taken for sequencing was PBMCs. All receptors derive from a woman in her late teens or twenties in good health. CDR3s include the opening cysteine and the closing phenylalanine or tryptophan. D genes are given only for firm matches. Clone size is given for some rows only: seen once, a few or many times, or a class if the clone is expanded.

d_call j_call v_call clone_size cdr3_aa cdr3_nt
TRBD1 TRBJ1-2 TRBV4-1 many CASSYPGTGIFGYTF TGCGCCAGCAGCTACCCCGGGACAGGCATCTTCGGCTACACCTTC
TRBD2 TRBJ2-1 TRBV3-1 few CASSQAGSGSLTGTEQFF TGTGCCAGCAGCCAAGCGGGTAGCGGGAGCCTAACGGGGACCGAGCAGTTCTTC
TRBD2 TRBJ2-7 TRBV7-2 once CASRLAGGRTYEQYF TGTGCCAGCAGGTTAGCGGGAGGGAGAACTTACGAGCAGTACTTC
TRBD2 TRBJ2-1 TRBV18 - CASSRRATSGVGEQFF TGTGCCAGCTCACGACGTGCGACTAGCGGGGTGGGTGAGCAGTTCTTC
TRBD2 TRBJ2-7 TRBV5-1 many CASSLALRGGYEQYF TGCGCCAGCAGCTTGGCCTTGCGGGGGGGCTACGAGCAGTACTTC
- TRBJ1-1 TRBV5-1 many CASSFRAEYTEAFF TGCGCCAGCAGCTTCAGGGCGGAGTACACTGAAGCTTTCTTT
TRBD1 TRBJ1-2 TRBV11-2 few CASSRDRNYGYTF TGTGCCAGCAGCCGGGACAGGAACTATGGCTACACCTTC
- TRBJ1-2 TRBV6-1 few CASSEATRSGYTF TGTGCCAGCAGTGAAGCGACTAGATCTGGCTACACCTTC
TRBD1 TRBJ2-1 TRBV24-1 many CATSDLAGGYYNEQFF TGTGCCACCAGTGATTTGGCAGGGGGCTACTACAATGAGCAGTTCTTC
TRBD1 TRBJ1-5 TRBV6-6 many CASDGQVGQPQHF TGTGCCAGCGACGGACAGGTGGGTCAGCCCCAGCATTTT
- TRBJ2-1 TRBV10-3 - CAISERHEQFF TGTGCCATCAGTGAGCGGCATGAGCAGTTCTTC
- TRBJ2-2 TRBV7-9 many CASSQLKNTGELFF TGTGCCAGCAGCCAGCTGAAAAACACCGGGGAGCTGTTTTTT
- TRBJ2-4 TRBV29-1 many CSVDDVSGVKNIQYF TGCAGCGTTGATGATGTCAGCGGAGTCAAAAACATTCAGTACTTC
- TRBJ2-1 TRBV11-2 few CASSSTLIAAYNEQFF TGTGCCAGCAGCTCGACCCTTATAGCGGCATACAATGAGCAGTTCTTC
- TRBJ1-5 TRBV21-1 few CASSKKTAPNQPQHF TGTGCCAGCAGCAAAAAAACAGCGCCTAATCAGCCCCAGCATTTT
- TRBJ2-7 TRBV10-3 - CAISASGGGSYEQYF TGTGCCATCAGTGCAAGCGGAGGAGGGTCCTACGAGCAGTACTTC
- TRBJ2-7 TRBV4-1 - CASSQNIGSSYEQYF TGCGCCAGCAGCCAAAACATTGGAAGCTCCTACGAGCAGTACTTC
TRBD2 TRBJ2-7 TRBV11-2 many CASSRSGATYEQYF TGTGCCAGCAGCCGGAGCGGGGCAACCTACGAGCAGTACTTC
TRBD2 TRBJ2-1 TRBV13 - CASSPGLAGDFEWAGDFDEQFF TGTGCCAGCAGCCCTGGACTAGCGGGAGATTTCGAGTGGGCGGGAGATTTCGATGAGCAGTTCTTC
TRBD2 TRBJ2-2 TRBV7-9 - CASSYPSGENTGELFF TGTGCCAGCAGCTACCCTAGCGGGGAGAACACCGGGGAGCTGTTTTTT
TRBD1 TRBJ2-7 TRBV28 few CASSTTGVSSYEQYF TGTGCCAGCAGTACGACAGGGGTCAGCTCCTACGAGCAGTACTTC
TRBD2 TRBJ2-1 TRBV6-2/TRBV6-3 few CASSYSIIGSGGRNEQFF TGTGCCAGCAGTTACTCGATAATCGGTAGCGGGGGACGCAATGAGCAGTTCTTC
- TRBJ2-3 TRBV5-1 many CASTLDGSTDTQYF TGCGCCAGCACCCTGGACGGATCCACAGATACGCAGTATTTT
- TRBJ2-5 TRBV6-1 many CASREQESYQETQYF TGTGCCAGCAGAGAACAGGAATCCTACCAAGAGACCCAGTACTTC
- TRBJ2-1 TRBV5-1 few CASSGSGQGGNNEQFF TGCGCCAGCAGCGGCTCGGGGCAGGGAGGAAACAATGAGCAGTTCTTC
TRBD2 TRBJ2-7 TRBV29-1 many CSVVELAGGTTFYEQYF TGCAGCGTTGTCGAACTAGCGGGAGGGACCACTTTCTACGAGCAGTACTTC
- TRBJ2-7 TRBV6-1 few CASTQTAKGLYEQYF TGTGCCAGCACCCAGACAGCCAAGGGGCTCTACGAGCAGTACTTC
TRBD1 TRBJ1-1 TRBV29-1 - CSVEDLDRASTNTEAFF TGCAGCGTTGAAGATTTGGACAGGGCGTCTACGAACACTGAAGCTTTCTTT
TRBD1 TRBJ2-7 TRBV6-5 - CASSSGQGENYEQYF TGTGCCAGCAGTTCGGGACAGGGGGAAAACTACGAGCAGTACTTC